The 15 T cell receptor beta chains given below trace back to one sample, sequenced in a study of vaccination effects on CD4 cells after COVID-19. Antigen-specific CD4+ T cells were expanded (with viral peptide pools) by the ViraFEST assay ahead of sequencing. The culture ran for around 10 days before CD4+ T cells were isolated. None of the vaccinated had previously contracted SARS-CoV-2, and their nucleocapsid antibodies tested negative. Some clones are missing from TCRdb's copy, which holds only in-frame ones; the method was immunoSEQ multiplex PCR. The top ten clones hold more than 9% of a sample with roughly 27,000 clones, about 70% of them seen once. No antigen is known for these receptors. Here the sequenced sample was CD4+ T cells from PBMCs cultured with SARS-CoV-2 spike peptides, taken before COVID-19 vaccination. These receptors all stem from a human donor who received a COVID-19 vaccine.

This clone was counted once. This chain connects TRBV5-5 to TRBJ2-3; perhaps TRBD2 as D (5 bases). Looked up from germline, CDR1 is SGHKS and CDR2 is YYEKEE (reference sequence). The CDR3 runs 16 residues. V shed 0 bases and J shed 1 base, with 12 bases lying between them. As DNA, the CDR3 is TGTGCCAGCAGCTTGGCTCCGACTACCGGCACAGATACGCAGTATTTT. Encoded protein: CASSLAPTTGTDTQYF.

This clone was detected once. J is TRBJ2-7 and V is TRBV5-6, with D unclear. This CDR3 has 11 amino acids. Germline CDR1 reads SGHDT; CDR2 reads YYEEEE. The V and J ends lost 2 bases and 3 bases respectively, with 3 bases between them. Here the CDR3 DNA reads TGTGCCAGCAGCTTTAACTACGAGCAGTACTTC. Residues: CASSFNYEQYF.

This clone was seen only a few times. The chain is built from TRBV9 and TRBJ1-3, with D perhaps matching TRBD1 (6 bases). The V end was cut by 4 bases, the J end by 8 bases, with 19 bases between. The germline CDR1 and CDR2 sequences are SGDLS and YYNGEE. The CDR3 is 15 residues long. The CDR3 loop is CASSPQTGYGHTIYF. CDR3 nucleotide sequence: TGTGCCAGCAGCCCCCAAACAGGGTACGGTCACACCATATATTTT.

The V and J genes are TRBV11-3 and TRBJ1-1, with a tentative D call TRBD1 (5 bases). CDR3 length: 13 amino acids. Germline V gene data show CDR1 as SGHNT and CDR2 as YENEEA. Trimming left V 5 bases short and J 7 bases short, with 14 bases between. The CDR3 reads CASSPTASDEAFF. The CDR3 DNA reads as TGTGCCAGCAGCCCGACAGCTTCGGATGAAGCTTTCTTT.

The V gene is TRBV30, the J gene TRBJ1-2, with D unresolved. This CDR3 is built from 12 residues. The V end was cut by 1 base, the J end by 9 bases, with 12 bases between. Germline V CDR1 and CDR2: GTSNPN, SVGIG (reference sequence). The CDR3 region is CAWSDGRVRYTF. The CDR3 bases are TGTGCCTGGAGTGACGGACGGGTGCGCTACACCTTC.

The V gene is TRBV6-6, the J gene TRBJ2-1, with TRBD2 identical over 10 bases. The length of the CDR3 is 15 residues. After removal of 3 bases from V and 6 bases from J, the junction contained 5 bases not matched to a gene. CDR1 is MNHNY, CDR2 SVGAGI, per germline (reference sequence). For the CDR3, the DNA is TGTGCCAGCAGTTATGGGATAGCGGGAGGCAATGAGCAGTTCTTC. Translating it yields CASSYGIAGGNEQFF.

The chain combines TRBV6-5 with TRBJ2-5, with D uncertain. Deletions cut 6 bases from V and 1 base from J, with 9 bases between. CDR1 is MNHEY and CDR2 is SVGAGI in the germline V gene. The CDR3 totals 13 residues. In DNA form, the CDR3 reads TGTGCCAGCAGACGAACGCCCCAAGAGACCCAGTACTTC. Translation: CASRRTPQETQYF.

This chain's CDR3 is CASAKTRQGVGGYTF. For the CDR3, the DNA is TGTGCCAGCGCGAAGACCCGACAGGGGGTGGGTGGCTACACCTTC. This chain joins TRBV6-5 and TRBJ1-2; 9 nucleotides align to TRBD1. The V gene's germline CDR1 is MNHEY and CDR2 SVGAGI. The CDR3 covers 15 residues. V was clipped by 8 bases and J by 7 bases; unmatched bases: 14.

This clone was observed a handful of times. The chain joins TRBV4-2 to TRBJ2-3; 9 bases agree with TRBD2. Germline trimming cut 4 bases from V and 0 bases from J; bases unmatched to any gene: 5. CDR1 is LGHNA and CDR2 is YNFKEQ in the germline V gene. CDR3 length: 16 residues. CDR3 DNA sequence: TGTGCCAGCAGCCCGACTAGCGGCACTAGCACAGATACGCAGTATTTT. This gives the protein CASSPTSGTSTDTQYF.

This clone showed up just a few times. The DNA of the CDR3 is TGTGCCAGCAGCGTAGGGACGATCTCTGGAAACACCATATATTTT. This codes for CASSVGTISGNTIYF. The gene calls are TRBV9 and TRBJ1-3, with no clear D. V lost 0 bases and J lost 0, with 7 bases in between. Germline CDR1 reads SGDLS; CDR2 reads YYNGEE. The CDR3 sequence is 15 residues long. Combining the CDR3 with reference TRBV9 and TRBJ1-3 gives the whole variable domain DSGVTQTPKHLITATGQRVTLRCSPRSGDLSVYWYQQSLDQGLQFLIQYYNGEERAKGNILERFSAQQFPDLHSELNLSSLELGDSALYFCASSVGTISGNTIYFGEGSWLTVV.

On this clone: The junction shows a germline mismatch at one end, possibly a read error. Other DNA sequences in this specimen translate into the identical CDR3. The rearrangement uses TRBV6-5 and TRBJ1-5; 10 nucleotides align to TRBD1. CDR1 and CDR2 from the germline V gene are MNHEY and SVGAGI. The CDR3 is made up of 14 amino acids. The CDR3 DNA sequence: TGTGCCACCCAGATGACAGGGGGCAATCAACCCCAGCATTTT. It is translated as CATQMTGGNQPQHF.

The chain couples TRBV7-9 to TRBJ2-3; D remains ambiguous. The CDR3 loop spans 15 amino acids. V lost 2 bases to trimming and J lost 1 base, with 10 bases between them. Germline V gives CDR1 SEHNR, CDR2 FQNEAQ (reference sequence). The CDR3: CASSLPGSGTDTQYF. As DNA, the CDR3 is TGTGCCAGCAGCTTACCGGGCTCGGGCACAGATACGCAGTATTTT.

The chain carries TRBV6-4 and TRBJ1-4, with D unclear. This CDR3 contains 16 residues. Trimming took 0 bases from V and 10 from J, leaving 18 bases between them. The germline CDR1 and CDR2 sequences are MRHNA and SNTAGT. The DNA of the CDR3 is TGTGCCAGCAGTGACTCGAGTAAGGACTCACCCCGAAAACTGTTTTTT. Its protein product is CASSDSSKDSPRKLFF.

DNA for the CDR3: TGTGCCAGCAGTTTGACGCCTGGTGTGGCTTTCTTT. This gives the protein CASSLTPGVAFF. The chain links TRBV6-5 to TRBJ1-1; D is uncertain. CDR3 length equals 12 residues. Trimming left V 4 bases short and J 11 bases short, with 14 bases between. The germline V gene has CDR1 MNHEY and CDR2 SVGAGI.

The chain has TRBV28 and TRBJ1-6, with D uncertain. The CDR3 is 14 residues long. CDR1 is MDHEN, CDR2 SYDVKM, per germline. V was shortened by 2 bases and J by 7 bases, with 9 bases between the two germline ends. The CDR3 sequence: CASSLQAQNSPLHF. The CDR3 DNA reads TGTGCCAGCAGTTTACAGGCCCAAAATTCACCCCTCCACTTT. Full variable domain (remainder filled in from reference TRBV28 and TRBJ1-6): DVKVTQSSRYLVKRTGEKVFLECVQDMDHENMFWYRQDPGLGLRLIYFSYDVKMKEKGDIPEGYSVSREKKERFSLILESASTNQTSMYLCASSLQAQNSPLHFGNGTRLTVT.